These 17 T cell receptor beta chains came from one sample sequenced in a study of T-cell reconstitution after alpha-beta-depleted transplantation in children. Unique molecular identifiers were incorporated into the prepared TCRbeta library. TCRdb redid the calling of the PCR reads with MiXCR, one entry per CDR3 protein. The table includes fewer than 120,000 distinct CDR3 sequences, 10% detected once. Sequenced material: PBMCs from the stem cell graft donor, taken from the stem cell graft. The receptors stem from a human donor who donated a stem cell graft to a child with acute lymphoblastic leukemia.

This clonotype was counted at least ten times. The chain uses TRBV7-8 and TRBJ1-5; possible D gene TRBD1, 5 bases. Trimming left V 4 bases short and J 11 bases short, with 12 bases between. CDR1 is SGHVS and CDR2 is FQNEAQ in the germline V gene. The CDR3 has 12 amino acids. The CDR3 DNA reads TGTGCCAGCAGCTCGAGGGGAAGGGCCCAGCATTTT. Translation gives CASSSRGRAQHF.

This clonotype was observed many times. The chain couples TRBV5-1 to TRBJ2-2, with D tentatively TRBD1 (6 bases). CDR3 length equals 17 residues. Germline V lookup: CDR1 SGHRS, CDR2 YFSETQ. V dropped 3 bases and J dropped 0 bases, with 15 bases sitting between them. CDR3 sequence (DNA): TGCGCCAGCAGCTCCCGGGACAAAGTACCGAACACCGGGGAGCTGTTTTTT. Residues: CASSSRDKVPNTGELFF.

There are many counts of this clonotype. The V and J genes are TRBV5-1 and TRBJ1-1; no clear D. The CDR3 has 13 residues. CDR1 and CDR2 from the germline V gene are SGHRS and YFSETQ. The V end lost 0 bases, the J end lost 7 bases, and 10 bases lay between the germline ends. Here the CDR3 DNA reads TGCGCCAGCAGCTTGGCCGGGTCGCGTGAAGCTTTCTTT. Its translation is CASSLAGSREAFF.

Details on this clonotype: Germline and junction disagree at one end, which may indicate a read error. The chain carries TRBV20-1 and TRBJ1-5, with D possibly TRBD1 on 6 matching bases. Germline-derived CDR1 and CDR2 are DFQATT and SNEGSKA (reference sequence). The length of the CDR3 is 17 residues. CDR3 DNA: TGCTGTGCCAGCGTCCCTACAGGGCCGGGGAGCAATCAGCCCCAGCATTTT. It yields the protein CCASVPTGPGSNQPQHF.

This clonotype was detected many times. The rearrangement links TRBV29-1 to TRBJ2-2; TRBD1 agrees at 7 bases. The CDR3 is made up of 13 amino acids. Looked up from germline, CDR1 is SQVTM and CDR2 is ANQGSEA. V gave up 6 bases and J gave up 7 bases; unmatched junction bases: 8. The CDR3: CSVVTGAVGELFF. For the CDR3, the DNA is TGCAGCGTAGTCACAGGGGCAGTCGGGGAGCTGTTTTTT.

To note about this clonotype: This could be a read error, since a much larger clone is one nucleotide away. This sequence joins TRBV24-1 and TRBJ2-1; TRBD2 aligns across 10 bases. Germline values: CDR1 KGHDR, CDR2 SFDVKD. The CDR3 contains 15 residues. Losses at the gene ends were 7 bases for V and 12 bases for J; bases not matched to a gene: 14. CDR3 coding DNA: TGTGCCACCAGCCCCGTGAGCGGGAGGGCCGATGGGCAGTTCTTC. This encodes CATSPVSGRADGQFF.

In this sample, this clonotype turned up many times. This sequence joins TRBV12-3 or TRBV12-4 and TRBJ2-1; D might be TRBD1 or TRBD2, each matching 6 bases. V lost 7 bases and J lost 0, with 16 bases in between. The CDR3 runs to 16 residues. The CDR3 bases are TGTGCCAGCACCCTTATAACGGGGGCCTCCTACAATGAGCAGTTCTTC. Protein: CASTLITGASYNEQFF.

This clonotype appeared many times. The CDR3 region is CATRQDLQETQYF. The CDR3 DNA sequence: TGTGCCACTCGACAAGATTTACAAGAGACCCAGTACTTC. The V call is TRBV19, the J call TRBJ2-5; D remains unclear. This CDR3 spans 13 amino acids. CDR1 and CDR2 (germline): LNHDA, SQIVND (reference sequence). V lost 10 bases, J lost 2 bases, and 14 bases lay in between.

This clonotype appeared many times. The rearrangement links TRBV20-1 to TRBJ1-1; weak D call: TRBD1 (5 bases). The CDR3 is 14 residues long. Germline loops: CDR1 DFQATT, CDR2 SNEGSKA (reference sequence). The V and J ends lost 6 bases and 0 bases respectively, with 14 bases between them. The CDR3 here is CSADPGGVNTEAFF. The DNA of the CDR3 is TGCAGTGCCGATCCTGGGGGGGTGAACACTGAAGCTTTCTTT.

This clonotype has a count of ten or more. This chain links TRBV10-3 with TRBJ2-7; 9 bases line up with TRBD1. Germline V gives CDR1 ENHRY, CDR2 SYGVKD. The length of the CDR3 is 14 residues. J gave up 9 bases and V 10 bases, and 16 bases lay outside the gene matches. The CDR3 spells CATSSGDRVLGQYF. For the CDR3, the DNA is TGTGCCACCTCGAGTGGGGACAGGGTCCTAGGGCAGTACTTC.

Ten or more counts support this clonotype. The rearrangement joins TRBV20-1 to TRBJ2-1, with a weak D call TRBD2 (5 bases). CDR3 length: 16 residues. The V and J ends lost 0 bases and 4 bases respectively, with 16 bases between them. Looked up from germline, CDR1 is DFQATT and CDR2 is SNEGSKA (reference sequence). In nucleotides, the CDR3 is TGCAGTGCTAGAGATGGAGGCCTACCCGATTACAATGAGCAGTTCTTC. Its translation is CSARDGGLPDYNEQFF.

This clonotype was counted at least ten times. This chain connects TRBV20-1 to TRBJ2-2; possible D gene TRBD2, 6 bases. Trimming removed 0 bases at V and 3 bases at J, with 8 bases between. Germline CDR1 is DFQATT and CDR2 is SNEGSKA (reference sequence). This CDR3 has 14 residues. CDR3 in DNA: TGCAGTGCTAGAGAGGGACTGGACACCGGGGAGCTGTTTTTT. Protein sequence: CSAREGLDTGELFF.

In regard to this clonotype: A read error may be the cause here, since a much bigger clone is one base away. The V call is TRBV14, the J call TRBJ2-3, with a possible D match to TRBD2 (5 bases). Germline lookup yields CDR1 SGHDN and CDR2 FVKESK. The CDR3 spans 16 residues. Trimming removed 4 bases from V and 0 bases from J, with 14 bases in between. CDR3 sequence: CASSLRTRGSTDTQYF. The CDR3 coding sequence is TGTGCCAGCAGCCTGCGCACGCGAGGGAGCACAGATACGCAGTATTTT.

In its sample, this clonotype was seen many times. V usage is TRBV7-2 and J usage is TRBJ2-7, with a tentative D call TRBD1 (6 bases). V lost 5 bases and J 6 bases, leaving 17 bases between the germline ends. The CDR3 length is 14 residues. Germline CDR1 SGHTA, CDR2 FQGNSA. CDR3 sequence (DNA): TGTGCCAGCAGCCCAGGGGCGACTACAGTCGAGCAGTACTTC. Protein sequence: CASSPGATTVEQYF.

This clonotype was detected many times. The chain uses TRBV9 and TRBJ2-7; D is tentatively TRBD1 or TRBD2 (5 bases each). Germline V CDR1 and CDR2: SGDLS, YYNGEE. Deletions cut 3 bases from V and 0 bases from J, with 10 bases between. The CDR3 loop spans 14 amino acids. The CDR3 loop reads CASSAWGNSYEQYF. The CDR3, as DNA: TGTGCCAGCAGCGCTTGGGGGAACTCCTACGAGCAGTACTTC.

This clonotype was detected many times. The genes are TRBV20-1 and TRBJ2-3; D ambiguous. The germline CDR1 and CDR2 sequences are DFQATT and SNEGSKA (reference sequence). CDR3 length: 14 residues. Trimming removed 5 bases at V and 3 bases at J, with 15 bases between. The CDR3 region is CSACSGSFTDTQYF. CDR3 coding DNA: TGCAGTGCTTGCTCGGGTTCCTTTACAGATACGCAGTATTTT.

The sample holds many counts of this clonotype. The rearrangement uses TRBV5-1 and TRBJ2-1; TRBD2 matches at 11 bases. V was pared by 0 bases and J by 7 bases, with 3 bases of the junction left unmatched. The CDR3 consists of 15 residues. CDR1 is SGHRS, CDR2 YFSETQ, per germline. The DNA of the CDR3 is TGCGCCAGCAGCTTGGCCCTAGCGGGGGGAAATGAGCAGTTCTTC. This gives the protein CASSLALAGGNEQFF.